This T cell receptor (beta chain) was captured in a study of T cell responses to AZD1222 COVID-19 vaccine (dated by TCRdb to the early 2020s). Turning to the overall study: AZD1222 recipients given second doses at about 4 weeks or at about 12 weeks were pooled, since spike-specific TCR depth and breadth were not found to differ between the two schedules. A total of about 230 trial participants underwent TCR sequencing, of whom about 210 received two doses of AZD1222 and about 26 received two doses of the MenACWY control vaccine. Enrollment into the trials was organized by age into subgroups of 18-55, 56-69 and 70-plus years, and those subgroups contained approximately 160, 26 and 62 TCR-sequenced participants, respectively. On the study overall, not on this receptor specifically: CD4 TCRs associated with the vaccine covered the entire spike protein, and the dominant responses were in regions 160-218 and 743-854. Reportedly, close to half of the unique spike-specific TCRs recognized epitopes lying outside the regions that are mutated in the B.1.351 and B.1.1.7 variants. Spike-specific TCR breadth and depth rose significantly after two AZD1222 doses compared with day 0 and with MenACWY recipients. Participants were mostly white British and included more females than males, and it was suggested by the authors that clonal diversity may have been underestimated. Conclusions about previously exposed vaccinees are limited, since just 5 or 6 AZD1222 recipients were seropositive for SARS-CoV-2 at baseline. Because no samples from the day 14 peak response were available, repertoires could be characterized only after the peak T cell response. In the small 56-69-year group, the increase in depth fell short of significance, most likely because of low power.

The CDR3 regions of human TCRbeta chains were subjected to immunosequencing. In the original analysis: Repertoire TCRs were matched against a reference library of SARS-CoV-2-specific TCRs generated with the MIRA antigen-specificity platform. Breadth was defined as the fraction of unique TCRs that were SARS-CoV-2-associated. Depth was defined as the fraction of total T cells that were SARS-CoV-2-associated. Using the MIRA data, each spike-specific TCR was mapped to the spike region that the TCR reacts to and placed in a CD4 or CD8 class. Log10-transformed breadth and depth values were compared by one-way ANOVA with Sidak's multiple comparisons tests. As stored in TCRdb, this immuneACCESS dataset retains in-frame rearrangements with V and J assigned. A fraction of the clones does not appear; measured against another copy, unresolved V genes explain less than half of the discrepancy, and the remainder lacks a known reason. V and J calls plus clone size are reproduced from that table; the DNA served to infer D and trimming. This sample gives fewer than 100,000 clones in total; 70% to 90% of them show up just once. Of the sample, approximately 13% falls within the top ten clones.

The germline V gene supplies CDR1 MDHEN and CDR2 SYDVKM. V loses 7 bases, J loses 8 bases, and the germline ends lie 18 bases apart. Reading from cysteine to phenylalanine, the CDR3 counts 14 amino acids. Only CDR3 DNA is held: 42 bases, read in frame from base 1. Points on this clone: Its specific antigen is unknown. No much larger clone exists at a distance of one base, and base qualities are not known.

In light of the paper, this sample's time point label describes: baseline before first vaccination. Samples from vaccinated people were obtained from the UK trials COV001 and COV002, which included a single-blind randomized controlled phase 2/3 trial of AZD1222 (ChAdOx1 nCoV-19) in healthy adults. For TCRbeta chain sequencing, PBMC samples were collected from trial participants at day 0 and at day 28 after the second dose. The receptor was derived from an adult in good health. The chain employs TRBV28 and TRBJ2-1; the D gene lacks a confident call. This specimen was peripheral blood, taken on day 0 of AZD1222 vaccination. The CDR3 region reads CASNSIGRTYEQFF. The DNA is TGTGCCAGCAATTCAATCGGTAGGACGTATGAGCAGTTCTTC.